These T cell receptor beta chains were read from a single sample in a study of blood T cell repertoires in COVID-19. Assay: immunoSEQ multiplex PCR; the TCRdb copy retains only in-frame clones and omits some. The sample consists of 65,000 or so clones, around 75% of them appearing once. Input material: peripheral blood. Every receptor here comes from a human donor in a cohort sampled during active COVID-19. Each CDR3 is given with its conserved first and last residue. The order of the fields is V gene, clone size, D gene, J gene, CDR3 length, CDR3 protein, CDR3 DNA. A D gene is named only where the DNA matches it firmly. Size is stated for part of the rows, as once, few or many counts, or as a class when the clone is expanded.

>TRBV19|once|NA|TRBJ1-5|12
CASSDQVEPQHF
TGTGCCAGTAGTGATCAGGTGGAGCCCCAGCATTTT
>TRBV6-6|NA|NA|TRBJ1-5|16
CASSYSIGNSNQPQHF
TGTGCCAGCAGTTACTCGATCGGGAATAGCAATCAGCCCCAGCATTTT
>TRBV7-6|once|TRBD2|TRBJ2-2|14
CASSLGGATGELFF
TGTGCCAGCAGCCTCGGGGGGGCAACCGGGGAGCTGTTTTTT
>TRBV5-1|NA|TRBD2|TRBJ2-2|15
CASSYNIAGLGELFF
TGCGCCAGCAGTTATAACATAGCGGGGCTGGGGGAGCTGTTTTTT
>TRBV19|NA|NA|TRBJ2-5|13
CASSSVGRETQYF
TGTGCCAGTAGTTCCGTTGGTCGGGAGACCCAGTACTTC
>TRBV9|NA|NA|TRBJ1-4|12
CASSPPGEKLFF
TGTGCCAGCAGCCCCCCCGGGGAAAAACTGTTTTTT
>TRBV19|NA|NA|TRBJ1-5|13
CASSPGKTEAQHF
TGTGCCAGTAGTCCTGGAAAGACGGAGGCCCAGCATTTT
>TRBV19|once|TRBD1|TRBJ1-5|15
CASRFGTAKDQPQHF
TGTGCCAGTAGGTTCGGGACAGCGAAGGATCAGCCCCAGCATTTT
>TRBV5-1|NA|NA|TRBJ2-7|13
CASRVGDKGEQYF
TGCGCCAGCAGGGTCGGGGACAAGGGCGAGCAGTACTTC
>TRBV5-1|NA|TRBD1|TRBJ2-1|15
CASSEGQPDLGEQFF
TGCGCCAGCAGCGAGGGACAGCCAGATCTCGGCGAGCAGTTCTTC
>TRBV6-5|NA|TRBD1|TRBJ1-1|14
CASSHMTGKTEAFF
TGTGCCAGCAGTCACATGACAGGGAAGACTGAAGCTTTCTTT
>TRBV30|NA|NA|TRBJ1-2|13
CARRQGLNYGYTF
TGTGCCCGTAGGCAGGGCCTTAACTATGGCTACACCTTC
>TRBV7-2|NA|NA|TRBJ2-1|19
CASSLEQAFAGLENNEQFF
TGTGCCAGCAGCTTAGAACAGGCATTTGCGGGACTTGAGAACAATGAGCAGTTCTTC
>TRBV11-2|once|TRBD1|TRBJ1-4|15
CASSSMGQRNEKLFF
TGTGCCAGCAGCTCTATGGGACAGAGAAATGAAAAACTGTTTTTT
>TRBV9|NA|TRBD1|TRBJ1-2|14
CASSVGTGDYGYTF
TGTGCCAGCAGCGTAGGGACAGGGGACTATGGCTACACCTTC
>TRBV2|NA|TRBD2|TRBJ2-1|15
CASSDISGRYNEQFF
TGTGCCAGCAGTGATATTAGCGGGAGGTACAATGAGCAGTTCTTC
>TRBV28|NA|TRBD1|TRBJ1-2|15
CASSAGTGDLGGYTF
TGTGCCAGCAGTGCCGGGACAGGGGACCTGGGTGGCTACACCTTC
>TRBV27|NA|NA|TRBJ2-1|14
CASSREVSYNEQFF
TGTGCCAGCAGCAGGGAGGTATCCTACAATGAGCAGTTCTTC
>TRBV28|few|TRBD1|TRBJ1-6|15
CASSSAGTGDSPLHF
TGTGCCAGCAGCTCAGCCGGGACAGGGGATTCACCCCTCCACTTT
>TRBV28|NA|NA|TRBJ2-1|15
CASNQSGGPYNEQFF
TGTGCCAGCAACCAGTCTGGCGGCCCCTACAATGAGCAGTTCTTC
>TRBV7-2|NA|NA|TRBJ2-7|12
CASSPGTNEQYF
TGTGCCAGCAGCCCGGGAACGAACGAGCAGTACTTC
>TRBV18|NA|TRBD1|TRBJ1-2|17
CASSPSGTGLRDYGYTF
TGTGCCAGCTCGCCCTCCGGGACAGGCCTACGGGACTATGGCTACACCTTC
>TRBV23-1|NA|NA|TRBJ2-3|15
CASTPPGNLRVGQYF
TGCGCCAGCACCCCCCCAGGGAATCTTCGGGTCGGGCAGTATTTT
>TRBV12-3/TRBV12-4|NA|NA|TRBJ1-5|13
CASSLGGGQPQHF
TGTGCCAGCAGTTTAGGGGGGGGTCAGCCCCAGCATTTT
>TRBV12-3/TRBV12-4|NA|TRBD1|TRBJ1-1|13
CASSPQGFTEAFF
TGTGCCAGCAGCCCACAGGGGTTCACTGAAGCTTTCTTT
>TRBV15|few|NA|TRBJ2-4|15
CATSIQSSGWSIQYF
TGTGCCACCAGCATCCAGTCGTCCGGGTGGAGCATTCAGTACTTC
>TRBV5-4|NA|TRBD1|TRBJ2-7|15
CASSADRVSSYEQYF
TGTGCCAGCAGCGCGGACAGGGTAAGCTCCTACGAGCAGTACTTC
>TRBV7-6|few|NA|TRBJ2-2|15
CASSHGPGTTGELFF
TGTGCCAGCAGCCATGGGCCGGGAACGACCGGGGAGCTGTTTTTT
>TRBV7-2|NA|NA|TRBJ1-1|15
CASSLARGLNTEAFF
TGTGCCAGCAGCTTAGCTCGGGGTTTGAACACTGAAGCTTTCTTT
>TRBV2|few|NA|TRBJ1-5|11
CASRSGQPQHF
TGTGCCAGCCGCTCGGGTCAGCCCCAGCATTTT
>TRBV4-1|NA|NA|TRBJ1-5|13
CASSQDPGRPQHF
TGCGCCAGCAGCCAAGATCCAGGGCGACCCCAGCATTTT
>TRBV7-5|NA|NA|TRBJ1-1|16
CARSPTSTGADTEAFF
TGTGCCAGAAGCCCGACCTCGACAGGGGCGGACACTGAAGCTTTCTTT
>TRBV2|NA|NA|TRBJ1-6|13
CASRARRDSPLHF
TGTGCCAGCAGAGCCAGGAGGGATTCACCCCTCCACTTT